This T cell receptor beta chain derives from a study of T cells in Graves' hyperthyroidism and ophthalmopathy. Study information: It was at initial diagnosis, before any treatment, that peripheral blood was collected.

This clonotype was seen ten or more times. Amplification of TCR beta CDR3 regions was performed using RNA transcripts as template. The study used the HTBI primer set for a first-round RT-PCR of the TCR CDR3. TCRdb redid the calling of the multiplex PCR reads with MiXCR, one entry per CDR3 protein. This sample has about 480,000 distinct CDR3 sequences, with 20% to 25% found just once. This CDR3 comprises 15 residues. Germline V lookup: CDR1 SNHLY, CDR2 FYNNEI. V shed 4 bases and J shed 0 bases, with 10 bases lying between them. The sequencing sample was made of blood. The clonotype was recovered from a woman aged 65 to 85 with Graves' ophthalmopathy. The chain combines TRBV2 with TRBJ1-5; weak D call: TRBD1 (6 bases). The DNA for the CDR3 is TGTGCCAGCAGTGGACAGGTCAATAGCAATCAGCCCCAGCATTTT. The encoded protein is CASSGQVNSNQPQHF.